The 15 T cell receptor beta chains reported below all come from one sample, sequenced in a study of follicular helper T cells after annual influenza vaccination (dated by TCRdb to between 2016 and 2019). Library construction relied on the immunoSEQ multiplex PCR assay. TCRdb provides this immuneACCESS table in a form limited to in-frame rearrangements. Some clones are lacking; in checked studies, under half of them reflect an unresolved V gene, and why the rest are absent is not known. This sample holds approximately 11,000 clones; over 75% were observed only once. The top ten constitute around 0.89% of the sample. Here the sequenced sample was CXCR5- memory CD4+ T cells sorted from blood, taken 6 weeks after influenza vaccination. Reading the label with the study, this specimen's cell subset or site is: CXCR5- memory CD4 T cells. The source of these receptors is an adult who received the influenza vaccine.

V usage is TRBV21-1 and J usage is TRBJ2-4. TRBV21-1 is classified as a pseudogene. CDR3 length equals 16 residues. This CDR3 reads CASSKVGTGGQNIQYF. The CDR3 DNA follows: TGTGCCAGCAGCAAGGTGGGAACGGGCGGCCAAAACATTCAGTACTTC.

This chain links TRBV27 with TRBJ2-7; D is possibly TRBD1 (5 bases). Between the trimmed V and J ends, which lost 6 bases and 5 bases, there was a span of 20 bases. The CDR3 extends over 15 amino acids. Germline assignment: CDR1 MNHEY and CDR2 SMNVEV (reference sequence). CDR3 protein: CASSPTPWGPNEQYF. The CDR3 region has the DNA TGTGCCAGCAGCCCGACACCGTGGGGCCCGAACGAGCAGTACTTC.

CDR3 nucleotides: TGTGCCAGCAGCTTAGCTTTGCGCCACCAAGAGACCCAGTACTTC. Translated, it gives CASSLALRHQETQYF. V and J are TRBV7-9 and TRBJ2-5; D is undetermined. CDR1 SEHNR and CDR2 FQNEAQ come from the germline V gene (reference sequence). V was trimmed by 0 bases and J by 0 bases, leaving 8 bases between them. This CDR3 has 15 amino acids.

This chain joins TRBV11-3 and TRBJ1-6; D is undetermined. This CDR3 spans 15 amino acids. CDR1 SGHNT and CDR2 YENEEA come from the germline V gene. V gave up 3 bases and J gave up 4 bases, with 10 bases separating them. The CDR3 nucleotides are TGTGCCAGCAGCTTGGAAGGGTCGTATAATTCACCCCTCCACTTT. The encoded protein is CASSLEGSYNSPLHF.

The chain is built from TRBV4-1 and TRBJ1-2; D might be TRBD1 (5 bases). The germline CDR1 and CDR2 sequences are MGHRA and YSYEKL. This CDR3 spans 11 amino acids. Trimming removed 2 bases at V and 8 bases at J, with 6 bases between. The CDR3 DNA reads TGCGCCAGCAGCCAACAGGGAGGCTACACCTTC. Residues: CASSQQGGYTF.

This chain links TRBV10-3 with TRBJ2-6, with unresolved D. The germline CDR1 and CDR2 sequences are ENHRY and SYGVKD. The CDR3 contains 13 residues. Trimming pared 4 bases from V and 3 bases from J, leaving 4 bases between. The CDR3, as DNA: TGTGCCATCAGTGGTGGTGGGGCCAACGTCCTGACTTTC. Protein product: CAISGGGANVLTF.

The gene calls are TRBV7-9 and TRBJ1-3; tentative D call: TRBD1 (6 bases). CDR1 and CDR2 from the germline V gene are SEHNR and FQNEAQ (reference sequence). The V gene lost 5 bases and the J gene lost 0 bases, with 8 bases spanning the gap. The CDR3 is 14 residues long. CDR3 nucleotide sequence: TGTGCCAGCAGCGTAGGGGGCTCTGGAAACACCATATATTTT. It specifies CASSVGGSGNTIYF.

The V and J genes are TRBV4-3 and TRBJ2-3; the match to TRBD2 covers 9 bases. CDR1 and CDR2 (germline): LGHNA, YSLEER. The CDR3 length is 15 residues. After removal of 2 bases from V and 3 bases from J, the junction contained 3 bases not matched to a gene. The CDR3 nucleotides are TGCGCCAGCAGCCAATTACTAGCGGGTACAGATACGCAGTATTTT. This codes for CASSQLLAGTDTQYF.

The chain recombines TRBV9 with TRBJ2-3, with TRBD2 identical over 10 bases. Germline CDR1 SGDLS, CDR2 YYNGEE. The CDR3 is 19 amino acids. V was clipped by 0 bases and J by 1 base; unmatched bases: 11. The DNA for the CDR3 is TGTGCCAGCAGCGTAGGTTGGGCTAGCGGGGGCCCGCGCACAGATACGCAGTATTTT. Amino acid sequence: CASSVGWASGGPRTDTQYF. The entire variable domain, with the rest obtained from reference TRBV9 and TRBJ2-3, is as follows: DSGVTQTPKHLITATGQRVTLRCSPRSGDLSVYWYQQSLDQGLQFLIQYYNGEERAKGNILERFSAQQFPDLHSELNLSSLELGDSALYFCASSVGWASGGPRTDTQYFGPGTRLTVL.

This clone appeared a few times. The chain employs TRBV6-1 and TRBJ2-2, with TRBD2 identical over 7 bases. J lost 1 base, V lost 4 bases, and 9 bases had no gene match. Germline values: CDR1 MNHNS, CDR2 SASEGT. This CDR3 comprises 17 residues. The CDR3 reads CASSALAGGGNTGELFF. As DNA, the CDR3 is TGTGCCAGCAGTGCTCTTGCGGGCGGGGGGAACACCGGGGAGCTGTTTTTT.

CDR3 DNA: TGTGCCAGCACCTCGGGGACTGTGAACACTGAAGCTTTCTTT. Its protein is CASTSGTVNTEAFF. The V and J genes are TRBV11-1 and TRBJ1-1, with D possibly TRBD1 on 5 matching bases. The CDR3 has 14 residues. The germline gives CDR1 SGHAT, CDR2 FQDESV (reference sequence). Trimming cost V 7 bases and J 0 bases, with 12 bases left between them.

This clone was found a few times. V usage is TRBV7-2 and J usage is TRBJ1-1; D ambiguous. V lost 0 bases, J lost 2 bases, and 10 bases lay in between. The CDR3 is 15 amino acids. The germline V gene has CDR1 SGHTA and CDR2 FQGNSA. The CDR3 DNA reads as TGTGCCAGCAGCTTAGCCACAGCACCCAACACTGAAGCTTTCTTT. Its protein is CASSLATAPNTEAFF.

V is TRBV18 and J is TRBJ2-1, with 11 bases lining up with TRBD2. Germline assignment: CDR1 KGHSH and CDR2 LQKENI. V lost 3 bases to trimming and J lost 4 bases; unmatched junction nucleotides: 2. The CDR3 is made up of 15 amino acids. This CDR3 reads CASSPTSGAYNEQFF. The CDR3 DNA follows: TGTGCCAGCTCACCGACTAGCGGGGCGTACAATGAGCAGTTCTTC.

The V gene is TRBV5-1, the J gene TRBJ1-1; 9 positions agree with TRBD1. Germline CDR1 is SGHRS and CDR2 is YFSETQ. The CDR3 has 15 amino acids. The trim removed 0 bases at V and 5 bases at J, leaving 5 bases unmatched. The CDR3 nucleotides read TGCGCCAGCAGCTTGGGGGGACAGGGAAGGACTGAAGCTTTCTTT. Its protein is CASSLGGQGRTEAFF.

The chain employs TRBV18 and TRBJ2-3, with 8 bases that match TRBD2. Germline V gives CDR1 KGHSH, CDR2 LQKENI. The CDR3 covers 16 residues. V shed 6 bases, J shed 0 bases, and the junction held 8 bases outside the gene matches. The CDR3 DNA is TGTGCCAGCTCCCTGGTTAGCGGGGCTAGCACAGATACGCAGTATTTT. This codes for CASSLVSGASTDTQYF. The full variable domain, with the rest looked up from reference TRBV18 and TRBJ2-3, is NAGVMQNPRHLVRRRGQEARLRCSPMKGHSHVYWYRQLPEEGLKFMVYLQKENIIDESGMPKERFSAEFPKEGPSILRIQQVVRGDSAAYFCASSLVSGASTDTQYFGPGTRLTVL.